This TCR beta chain was recovered during a study of T cell responses to AZD1222 COVID-19 vaccine. This clone has just one count. Its antigen is currently unknown. Only in-frame clones appear in the TCRdb table, and some are missing; sequencing was by immunoSEQ multiplex PCR. This table has over 140,000 clones, roughly 92% appearing once. V lost 5 bases to trimming and J lost 5 bases; unmatched junction nucleotides: 8. The germline V gene encodes CDR1 SGHNT and CDR2 YENEEA. The CDR3 contains 15 residues. Broader study findings: In a largely white British group with more females than males, clonal diversity was possibly underestimated. In the spike-specific TCR repertoire, nearly half reportedly target unmutated variant regions.

The receptor's source is an adult in good health. J is TRBJ2-1 and V is TRBV11-3; 8 nucleotides match TRBD1. Source: peripheral blood, taken on day 0 of AZD1222 vaccination. CDR3: CASSQRTGSHNEQFF. In nucleotides, the CDR3 is TGTGCCAGCAGCCAACGGACAGGGTCCCACAATGAGCAGTTCTTC.